A single sample gave rise to the 26 T cell receptor beta chains below, sequenced in a study of blood T cell repertoires in COVID-19 (dated by TCRdb to 2020 to 2022). Libraries came from the immunoSEQ multiplex PCR assay. TCRdb holds this immuneACCESS table with in-frame rearrangements only. Some clones are missing; in checked studies, unresolved V genes explain under half, and the rest has no known cause. The sample yields approximately 280,000 clones; approximately 84% were counted once. About 1.6% of the sample belongs to the ten largest clones. The material sequenced was peripheral blood. These TCRs come from a human donor with COVID-19, enrolled during active disease. The donor label of this sample is uncertain.

The J gene is TRBJ2-7, the V gene TRBV12-3 or TRBV12-4, with 7 nucleotides matching TRBD2. The CDR3 loop spans 13 amino acids. V lost 4 bases and J lost 5; bases outside the gene matches: 5. The CDR3 is CASSYGRRNEQYF. The CDR3, as DNA: TGTGCCAGCAGTTACGGGAGGCGGAACGAGCAGTACTTC.

The gene calls are TRBV19 and TRBJ1-5; D is possibly TRBD1 (5 bases). Per germline, CDR1 LNHDA and CDR2 SQIVND (reference sequence). CDR3 length equals 16 residues. With 7 bases removed from V and 7 bases from J, the gap between germline ends came to 23 bases. CDR3: CASTFAPIGQYQPQHF. CDR3 sequence (DNA): TGTGCCAGTACCTTCGCGCCCATCGGACAATACCAGCCCCAGCATTTT.

This sequence joins TRBV28 and TRBJ1-2; D is undetermined. CDR3 length: 15 amino acids. Germline V gene lookup returns CDR1 MDHEN and CDR2 SYDVKM. V was clipped by 6 bases and J by 4 bases, with 18 bases between them. In DNA form, the CDR3 reads TGTGCCAGCAGCGAAGCGGACTTAAGGTCCTATGGCTACACCTTC. This translates into CASSEADLRSYGYTF.

This clone was counted between two and nine times. Other nucleotide sequences in the sample specify the same CDR3. The chain joins TRBV28 to TRBJ2-1, with 10 nucleotides matching TRBD2. V trimming: 3 bases; J trimming: 4 bases; junction bases outside the gene matches: 0. There are 14 residues in the CDR3. Germline V gene data show CDR1 as MDHEN and CDR2 as SYDVKM. Here the CDR3 DNA reads TGTGCCAGCAGTTTGACTAGCGGGTACAATGAGCAGTTCTTC. Amino acid sequence: CASSLTSGYNEQFF.

CDR3 in amino acids: CASRKGQGYTGELFF. Here the CDR3 DNA reads TGTGCCAGTAGAAAGGGACAGGGGTACACCGGGGAGCTGTTTTTT. The chain joins TRBV19 to TRBJ2-2; 10 nucleotides line up with TRBD1. V lost 6 bases and J lost 3; bases outside the gene matches: 4. The CDR3 has 15 amino acids. The germline CDR1 and CDR2 sequences are LNHDA and SQIVND (reference sequence). The full variable domain, completed using reference TRBV19 and TRBJ2-2, is DGGITQSPKYLFRKEGQNVTLSCEQNLNHDAMYWYRQDPGQGLRLIYYSQIVNDFQKGDIAEGYSVSREKKESFPLTVTSAQKNPTAFYLCASRKGQGYTGELFFGEGSRLTVL.

This clone has only one observation. The chain combines TRBV7-8 with TRBJ1-1; D might be TRBD1 (5 bases). This CDR3 is built from 13 residues. V was clipped by 1 base and J by 3 bases, with 6 bases between them. The germline gives CDR1 SGHVS, CDR2 FQNEAQ. CDR3 sequence: CASSLGDYTEAFF. DNA for the CDR3: TGTGCCAGCAGCTTAGGGGACTACACTGAAGCTTTCTTT.

The rearrangement joins TRBV4-2 to TRBJ2-6; a weak D match, TRBD1 (5 bases). There are 18 residues in the CDR3. Trimming left V 1 base short and J 2 bases short, with 15 bases between. Per germline, CDR1 LGHNA and CDR2 YNFKEQ. CDR3 protein: CASSQAPGSAPGANVLTF. The CDR3 nucleotides are TGTGCCAGCAGCCAAGCGCCAGGGTCAGCACCTGGGGCCAACGTCCTGACTTTC.

The chain carries TRBV11-2 and TRBJ2-5, with D maybe TRBD2 (5 bases). The CDR3 has 12 amino acids. V was cut by 6 bases and J by 2 bases, with 7 bases left in between. Germline values: CDR1 SGHAT, CDR2 FQNNGV. DNA of the CDR3: TGTGCCAGCAGGCGGACTCAAGAGACCCAGTACTTC. It codes for CASRRTQETQYF.

The chain joins TRBV5-4 to TRBJ2-1; D call uncertain. Per the germline V gene, CDR1 is SGHNT and CDR2 is YYREEE (reference sequence). The V and J ends lost 5 bases and 0 bases respectively, with 12 bases between them. The CDR3 runs 15 residues. The CDR3 DNA reads TGTGCCAGCAGATCAGTTACGGGCTCCTACAATGAGCAGTTCTTC. This translates into CASRSVTGSYNEQFF.

The chain joins TRBV19 to TRBJ1-4, with TRBD1 matching 11 bases. The CDR3 extends over 20 amino acids. Unmatched junction bases numbered 21, after V lost 11 bases and J lost 1 base. The V gene's germline CDR1 is LNHDA and CDR2 SQIVND (reference sequence). The CDR3 sequence: CAPSISPDRGRGVTNEKLFF. CDR3 in DNA: TGTGCCCCAAGTATTTCCCCGGACAGGGGGCGAGGGGTAACTAATGAAAAACTGTTTTTT.

The chain employs TRBV7-2 and TRBJ2-5, with TRBD1 identical over 10 bases. Germline V gene data show CDR1 as SGHTA and CDR2 as FQGNSA. The junction had 1 base not matched to a gene; V was cut back by 5 bases and J by 7 bases. The CDR3 totals 12 residues. Here the CDR3 reads CASSRDRGTQYF. Written as DNA, the CDR3 is TGTGCCAGCAGCCGGGACAGGGGGACCCAGTACTTC. Using reference TRBV7-2 and TRBJ2-5 for the parts outside the CDR3, the full variable domain is GAGVSQSPSNKVTEKGKDVELRCDPISGHTALYWYRQSLGQGLEFLIYFQGNSAPDKSGLPSDRFSAERTGGSVSTLTIQRTQQEDSAVYLCASSRDRGTQYFGPGTRLLVL.

In nucleotides, the CDR3 is TGTGCCATCAGCGACTCGCGAGGGTTCACAGATACGCAGTATTTT. Protein: CAISDSRGFTDTQYF. V is TRBV10-3 and J is TRBJ2-3; possibly TRBD2 for D (5 bases). CDR1 is ENHRY and CDR2 is SYGVKD in the germline V gene. The V end was cut by 6 bases, the J end by 2 bases, with 15 bases between. CDR3 size: 15 residues.

The chain recombines TRBV28 with TRBJ1-5, with D perhaps matching TRBD1 (6 bases). In germline, CDR1 is MDHEN, CDR2 SYDVKM. The CDR3 sequence is 15 residues long. The V end lost 2 bases, the J end lost 5 bases, and 13 bases lay between the germline ends. DNA of the CDR3: TGTGCCAGCAGTTTAGGAGTCAGGGGAGATCAGCCCCAGCATTTT. It is translated as CASSLGVRGDQPQHF.

The rearrangement uses TRBV30 and TRBJ1-5, with D maybe TRBD1 (6 bases). Germline CDR1 is GTSNPN and CDR2 is SVGIG (reference sequence). This CDR3 spans 13 amino acids. V lost 1 base and J 9 bases, leaving 13 bases between the germline ends. DNA of the CDR3: TGTGCCTGGAGTGGACAGGATATGGGGCCCCAGCATTTT. Encoded protein: CAWSGQDMGPQHF.

The chain has TRBV5-1 and TRBJ2-3, with D possibly matching TRBD1 (6 bases). The CDR3 is 15 amino acids. The V end was cut by 1 base, the J end by 3 bases, with 12 bases between. Germline-derived CDR1 and CDR2 are SGHRS and YFSETQ. CDR3 protein: CASSLRQASTDTQYF. CDR3 nucleotides: TGCGCCAGCAGCTTGAGACAGGCGTCTACAGATACGCAGTATTTT.

The chain links TRBV19 to TRBJ2-7; 8 nucleotides agree with TRBD2. J gave up 3 bases and V 4 bases, and 8 bases lay outside the gene matches. Per the germline V gene, CDR1 is LNHDA and CDR2 is SQIVND (reference sequence). This CDR3 has 15 amino acids. CDR3 DNA sequence: TGTGCCAGTAGTAGGTCACTAGCGGCAAACTACGAGCAGTACTTC. Protein: CASSRSLAANYEQYF.

This sequence joins TRBV3-1 (or the pseudogene TRBV3-2) and TRBJ1-2; D not resolved. The CDR3 sequence is 12 residues long. Germline values: CDR1 LGHDT, CDR2 YNNKEL (reference sequence). V lost 5 bases to trimming and J lost 7 bases, with 11 bases between them. Here the CDR3 DNA reads TGTGCCAGCAGCTCTGCCGGCGGTGGCTACACCTTC. Protein: CASSSAGGGYTF.

This chain joins TRBV5-1 and TRBJ2-3, with TRBD2 matching over 12 bases. Germline assignment: CDR1 SGHRS and CDR2 YFSETQ. The CDR3 length is 17 residues. The V segment lost 2 bases and the J segment 2 bases; nucleotides outside the gene matches: 6. In DNA form, the CDR3 reads TGCGCCAGCAGCTTCGGAACTAGCGGGAGGTTCACAGATACGCAGTATTTT. Translation: CASSFGTSGRFTDTQYF.

The V and J genes are TRBV6-2 or TRBV6-3 and TRBJ2-7; 10 bases line up with TRBD2. The CDR3 runs 17 residues. The trim removed 2 bases at V and 3 bases at J, leaving 10 bases unmatched. The germline CDR1 and CDR2 sequences are MNHEY and SVGEGT. In DNA, the CDR3 is TGTGCCAGCAGTTACGATCCCCTAGCGGGGGCTGACTACGAGCAGTACTTC. It codes for CASSYDPLAGADYEQYF.

The chain couples TRBV18 to TRBJ1-5; D ambiguous. CDR3 length: 13 amino acids. V lost 3 bases, J lost 9 bases, and 12 bases lay in between. The germline CDR1 and CDR2 sequences are KGHSH and LQKENI. The CDR3 sequence: CASSPDGERPQHF. The CDR3 bases are TGTGCCAGCTCACCCGACGGGGAAAGGCCCCAGCATTTT.

This chain joins TRBV9 and TRBJ2-2; D gene uncertain. This CDR3 region has 14 residues. Between the trimmed V and J ends, which lost 0 bases and 1 base, there was a span of 4 bases. Germline V gives CDR1 SGDLS, CDR2 YYNGEE. The CDR3 region has the DNA TGTGCCAGCAGCGTAGGAGTGAACACCGGGGAGCTGTTTTTT. Translating gives CASSVGVNTGELFF.

The rearrangement joins TRBV28 to TRBJ2-7; possible D gene TRBD2, 7 bases. The CDR3 runs 15 residues. V shed 7 bases and J shed 2 bases, with 18 bases lying between them. The germline gives CDR1 MDHEN, CDR2 SYDVKM. The CDR3 region has the DNA TGTGCCAGCACGAGGGGGGGGGCGGAGGCCTACGAGCAGTACTTC. This translates into CASTRGGAEAYEQYF.

The chain uses TRBV11-1 and TRBJ2-1; a weak D match, TRBD2 (6 bases). The V end was cut by 5 bases, the J end by 1 base, with 15 bases between. Looked up from germline, CDR1 is SGHAT and CDR2 is FQDESV (reference sequence). This CDR3 region has 16 residues. The CDR3 sequence: CASSPPGGTSYNEQFF. For the CDR3, the DNA is TGTGCCAGCAGCCCCCCCGGCGGGACTTCCTACAATGAGCAGTTCTTC.

The chain joins TRBV6-2 or TRBV6-3 to TRBJ2-3; the D gene is possibly TRBD1 (6 bases). The CDR3 runs to 14 residues. CDR1 is MNHEY and CDR2 is SVGEGT in the germline V gene. V was pared by 6 bases and J by 0 bases, with 10 bases between. The CDR3 coding sequence is TGTGCCAGCAGCCGACAGGAAAGCACAGATACGCAGTATTTT. This translates into CASSRQESTDTQYF.

The chain is built from TRBV9 and TRBJ1-1; the D is unclear. Per germline, CDR1 SGDLS and CDR2 YYNGEE. Trimming cost V 0 bases and J 3 bases, with 9 bases left between them. CDR3 length: 14 amino acids. CDR3 protein: CASSVAPVYTEAFF. The CDR3 DNA reads TGTGCCAGCAGCGTAGCACCGGTTTACACTGAAGCTTTCTTT. The full variable domain, with the rest looked up from reference TRBV9 and TRBJ1-1, is DSGVTQTPKHLITATGQRVTLRCSPRSGDLSVYWYQQSLDQGLQFLIQYYNGEERAKGNILERFSAQQFPDLHSELNLSSLELGDSALYFCASSVAPVYTEAFFGQGTRLTVV.

This chain uses TRBV25-1 with TRBJ2-2, with TRBD2 matching over 14 bases. V trimming: 5 bases; J trimming: 5 bases; junction bases outside the gene matches: 7. From germline, CDR1 is MGHDK and CDR2 SYGVNS. The CDR3 covers 17 residues. This CDR3 is CASSRGLAGVLTGELFF. The CDR3, as DNA: TGTGCCAGCAGTCGGGGACTAGCGGGAGTATTGACCGGGGAGCTGTTTTTT. Using reference TRBV25-1 and TRBJ2-2 for the parts outside the CDR3, the full variable domain is EADIYQTPRYLVIGTGKKITLECSQTMGHDKMYWYQQDPGMELHLIHYSYGVNSTEKGDLSSESTVSRIRTEHFPLTLESARPSHTSQYLCASSRGLAGVLTGELFFGEGSRLTVL.